The entry below describes one TCR beta chain. Its antigen is currently unknown. This record belongs to a study of graft-versus-host responses after intestinal transplantation. Study-level points and caveats: Some patients had graft-donor T cell macrochimerism. In their allografts, the ratios of graft-versus-host to host-versus-graft T cell clones were high.

Measured with immunoSEQ multiplex PCR; TCRdb has only the in-frame clones, and not every one. The table records around 50,000 clones, around 84% of them present only once. J gave up 0 bases and V 0 bases, and 12 bases lay outside the gene matches. The CDR3 loop spans 19 amino acids. Germline-derived CDR1 and CDR2 are SGHDN and FVKESK. This receptor was identified in a human donor who was the organ donor for an intestinal transplant. Sequences were derived from unstimulated CD4+ T cells sorted from spleen or lymph node cells, sampled before transplant. This chain joins TRBV14 and TRBJ2-3, with TRBD2 matching 7 bases. CDR3 DNA sequence: TGTGCCAGCAGCCAAGATCTCGTTGGTAGCGGGCTAAGCACAGATACGCAGTATTTT. It codes for CASSQDLVGSGLSTDTQYF.